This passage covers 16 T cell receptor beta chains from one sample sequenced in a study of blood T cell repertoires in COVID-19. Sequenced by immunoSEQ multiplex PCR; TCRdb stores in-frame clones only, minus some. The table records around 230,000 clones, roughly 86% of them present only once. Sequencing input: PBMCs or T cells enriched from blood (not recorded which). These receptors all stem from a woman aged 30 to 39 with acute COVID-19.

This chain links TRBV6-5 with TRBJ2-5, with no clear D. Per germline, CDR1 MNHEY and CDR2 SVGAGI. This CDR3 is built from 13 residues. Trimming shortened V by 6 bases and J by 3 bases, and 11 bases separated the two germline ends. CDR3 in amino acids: CASRYNTKETQYF. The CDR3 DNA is TGTGCCAGCAGATACAACACGAAAGAGACCCAGTACTTC.

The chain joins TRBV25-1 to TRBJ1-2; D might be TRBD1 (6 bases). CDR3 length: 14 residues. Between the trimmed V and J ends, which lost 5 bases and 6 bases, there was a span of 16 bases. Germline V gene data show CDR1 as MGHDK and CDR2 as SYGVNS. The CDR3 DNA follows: TGTGCCAGCAGTAACTCGCAGGGGCGTGATGGCTACACCTTC. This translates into CASSNSQGRDGYTF.

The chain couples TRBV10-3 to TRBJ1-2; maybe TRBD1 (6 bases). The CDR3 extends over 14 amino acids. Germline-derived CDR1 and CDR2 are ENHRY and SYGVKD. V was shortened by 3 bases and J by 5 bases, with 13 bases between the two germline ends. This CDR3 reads CAISERGGGYGYTF. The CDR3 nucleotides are TGTGCCATCAGTGAAAGAGGGGGAGGGTATGGCTACACCTTC.

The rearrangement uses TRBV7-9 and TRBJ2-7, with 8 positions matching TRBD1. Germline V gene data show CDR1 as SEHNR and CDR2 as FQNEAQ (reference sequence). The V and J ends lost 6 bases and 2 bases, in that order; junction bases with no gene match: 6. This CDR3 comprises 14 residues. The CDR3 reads CASSWTGTTYEQYF. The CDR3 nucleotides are TGTGCCAGCAGTTGGACAGGGACAACCTACGAGCAGTACTTC. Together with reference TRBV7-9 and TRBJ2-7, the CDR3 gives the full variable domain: DTGVSQNPRHKITKRGQNVTFRCDPISEHNRLYWYRQTLGQGPEFLTYFQNEAQLEKSRLLSDRFSAERPKGSFSTLEIQRTEQGDSAMYLCASSWTGTTYEQYFGPGTRLTVT.

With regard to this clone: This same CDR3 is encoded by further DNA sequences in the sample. The CDR3 sequence: CASSQAGTGGNTIYF. The CDR3 DNA follows: TGCGCCAGCAGCCAAGCCGGGACAGGGGGAAACACCATATATTTT. V is TRBV4-3 and J is TRBJ1-3; 9 positions match TRBD1. Trimming cost V 1 base and J 4 bases; bases outside gene matches: 2. Looked up from germline, CDR1 is LGHNA and CDR2 is YSLEER. The CDR3 is 15 amino acids.

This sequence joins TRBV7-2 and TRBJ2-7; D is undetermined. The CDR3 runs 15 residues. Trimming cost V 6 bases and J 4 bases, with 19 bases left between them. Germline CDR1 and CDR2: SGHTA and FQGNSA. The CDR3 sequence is CASREPNTGSYEQYF. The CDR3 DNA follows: TGTGCCAGCAGGGAGCCAAATACCGGGTCATACGAGCAGTACTTC.

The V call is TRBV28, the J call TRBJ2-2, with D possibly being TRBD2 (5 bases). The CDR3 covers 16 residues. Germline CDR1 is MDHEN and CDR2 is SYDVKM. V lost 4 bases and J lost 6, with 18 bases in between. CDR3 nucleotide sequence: TGTGCCAGCAGTTCCCATTCGGGGAAGGAAGCCGGGGAGCTGTTTTTT. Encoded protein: CASSSHSGKEAGELFF.

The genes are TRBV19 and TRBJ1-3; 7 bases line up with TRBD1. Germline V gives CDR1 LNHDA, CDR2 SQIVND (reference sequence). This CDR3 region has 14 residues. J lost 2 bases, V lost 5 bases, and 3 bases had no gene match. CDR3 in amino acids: CASSVGTAGNTIYF. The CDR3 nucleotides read TGTGCCAGTAGTGTCGGGACAGCTGGAAACACCATATATTTT.

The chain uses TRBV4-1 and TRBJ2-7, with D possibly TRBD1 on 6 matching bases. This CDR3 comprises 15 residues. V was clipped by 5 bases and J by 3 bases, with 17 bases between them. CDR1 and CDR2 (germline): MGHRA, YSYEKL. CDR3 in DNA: TGCGCCAGCAGCTCTTACCGGACAGCAGGCTACGAGCAGTACTTC. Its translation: CASSSYRTAGYEQYF.

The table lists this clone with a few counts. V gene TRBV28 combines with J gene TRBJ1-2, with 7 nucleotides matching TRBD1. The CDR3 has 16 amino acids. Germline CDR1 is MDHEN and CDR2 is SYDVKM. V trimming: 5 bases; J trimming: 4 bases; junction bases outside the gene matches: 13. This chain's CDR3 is CASSQNTGAERYGYTF. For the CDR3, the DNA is TGTGCCAGCAGTCAAAACACAGGGGCGGAACGCTATGGCTACACCTTC.

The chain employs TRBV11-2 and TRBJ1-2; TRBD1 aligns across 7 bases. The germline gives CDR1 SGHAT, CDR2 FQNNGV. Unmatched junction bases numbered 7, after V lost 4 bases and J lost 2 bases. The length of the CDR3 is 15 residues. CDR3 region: CASSSTGAFNYGYTF. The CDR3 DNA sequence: TGTGCCAGCAGCTCTACAGGGGCCTTCAACTATGGCTACACCTTC.

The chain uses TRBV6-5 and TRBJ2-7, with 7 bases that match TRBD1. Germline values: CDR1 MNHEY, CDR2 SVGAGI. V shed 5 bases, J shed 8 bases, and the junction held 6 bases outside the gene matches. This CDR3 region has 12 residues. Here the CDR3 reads CASSRQTGQQYF. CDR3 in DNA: TGTGCCAGCAGTAGACAGACAGGGCAGCAGTACTTC.

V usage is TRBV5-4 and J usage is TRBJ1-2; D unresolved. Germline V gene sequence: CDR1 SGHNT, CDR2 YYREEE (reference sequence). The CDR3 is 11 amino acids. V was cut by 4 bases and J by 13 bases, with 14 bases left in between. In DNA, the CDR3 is TGTGCCAGCAGCGAGGTTAATTATTCCACCTTC. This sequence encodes CASSEVNYSTF. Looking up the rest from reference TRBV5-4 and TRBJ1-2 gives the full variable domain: ETGVTQSPTHLIKTRGQQVTLRCSSQSGHNTVSWYQQALGQGPQFIFQYYREEENGRGNFPPRFSGLQFPNYSSELNVNALELDDSALYLCASSEVNYSTFGSGTRLTVV.

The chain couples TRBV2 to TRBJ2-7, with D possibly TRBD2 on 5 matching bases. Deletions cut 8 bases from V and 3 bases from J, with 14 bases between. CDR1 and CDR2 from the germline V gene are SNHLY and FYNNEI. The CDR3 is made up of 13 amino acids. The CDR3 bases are TGTGCCAGCTCATGGGAGCTCCGCTACGAGCAGTACTTC. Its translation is CASSWELRYEQYF.

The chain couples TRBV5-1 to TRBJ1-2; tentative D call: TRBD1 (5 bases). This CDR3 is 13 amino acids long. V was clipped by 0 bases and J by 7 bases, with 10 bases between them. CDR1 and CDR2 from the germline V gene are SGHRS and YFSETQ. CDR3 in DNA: TGCGCCAGCAGCTTGGATCAGGGCAGTGGCTACACCTTC. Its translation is CASSLDQGSGYTF.

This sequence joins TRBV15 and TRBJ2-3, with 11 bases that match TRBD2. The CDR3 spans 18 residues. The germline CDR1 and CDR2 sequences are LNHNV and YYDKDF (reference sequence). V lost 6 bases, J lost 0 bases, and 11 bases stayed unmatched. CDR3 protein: CATSNKRLAGSSTDTQYF. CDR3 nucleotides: TGTGCCACCAGTAACAAAAGACTAGCGGGGTCTAGCACAGATACGCAGTATTTT. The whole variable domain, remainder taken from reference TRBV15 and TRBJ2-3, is DAMVIQNPRYQVTQFGKPVTLSCSQTLNHNVMYWYQQKSSQAPKLLFHYYDKDFNNEADTPDNFQSRRPNTSFCFLDIRSPGLGDTAMYLCATSNKRLAGSSTDTQYFGPGTRLTVL.